A single sample is the source of the 2 T cell receptor beta chains below, sequenced in a study of T cells in Graves' hyperthyroidism and ophthalmopathy. RNA transcripts were the template for amplifying TCR beta CDR3 regions. RT-PCR in the first round (using the HTBI primer set) targeted the TCR CDR3. Each CDR3 protein gets one entry after TCRdb re-called the multiplex PCR reads with MiXCR. This sample has approximately 400,000 distinct CDR3 sequences; more than 15% occur once, and the top ten carry 13% to 15%. What was sequenced was blood. The receptors were gathered from a woman under 30 with Graves' hyperthyroidism.

The chain combines TRBV19 with TRBJ1-5; the match to TRBD1 covers 8 bases. In germline, CDR1 is LNHDA, CDR2 SQIVND (reference sequence). V was pared by 6 bases and J by 4 bases, with 8 bases of the junction left unmatched. The CDR3 contains 15 residues. CDR3 loop: CASSSGGRGNQPQHF. As DNA, the CDR3 is TGTGCCAGTAGCTCAGGGGGCAGAGGTAATCAGCCCCAGCATTTT. The variable domain in full, with the rest retrieved from reference TRBV19 and TRBJ1-5, is DGGITQSPKYLFRKEGQNVTLSCEQNLNHDAMYWYRQDPGQGLRLIYYSQIVNDFQKGDIAEGYSVSREKKESFPLTVTSAQKNPTAFYLCASSSGGRGNQPQHFGDGTRLSIL.

This clonotype has at least ten counts. The chain has TRBV12-3 or TRBV12-4 and TRBJ1-3; D possibly corresponds to TRBD1 (5 bases). With 6 bases removed from V and 0 bases from J, the gap between germline ends came to 12 bases. CDR3 size: 15 residues. The CDR3 sequence is CASRPTGSSGNTIYF. For the CDR3, the DNA is TGTGCCAGCAGACCCACAGGTAGCTCTGGAAACACCATATATTTT.